The entry below gives a single T cell receptor beta chain sequence along with its context. Its antigen is still unknown. The record originates from a study of T cells in localized non-small cell lung cancer. Study results and limitations: Investigators sequenced only a single tumor region, leaving heterogeneity possible. Longer overall survival was seen with higher T cell density measured in blood. Exceeding tumor, uninvolved adjacent lung had the highest T cell clonality.

The CDR3 is made up of 17 amino acids. Germline lookup yields CDR1 KGHSH and CDR2 LQKENI. Trimming shortened V by 0 bases and J by 0 bases, and 12 bases separated the two germline ends. This table comes from immunoSEQ multiplex PCR, and its TCRdb copy is limited to in-frame clones, with some not included. The data contain about 25,000 clones, roughly 90% of them singletons. This sequence joins TRBV18 and TRBJ2-1; no definite D call. The TCR comes from a woman aged 35-75 years with stage I lung adenocarcinoma. Sequencing used peripheral blood, obtained before any cancer treatment. The CDR3 is CASSPPRTQSSYNEQFF. The CDR3, as DNA: TGTGCCAGCTCACCACCTCGGACCCAGAGCTCCTACAATGAGCAGTTCTTC.